This entry lists 7 T cell receptor beta chains sequenced from one sample in a study of metastatic and nonmetastatic thyroid tumors. Patients had received no treatment of any kind before thyroid surgery. From the PCR reads, TCRdb re-called clones with MiXCR. The sample has under 50,000 clones, 18% seen once. Sequencing input: tumor tissue. The receptor set was obtained from a female donor with papillary thyroid cancer or a benign thyroid nodule (not recorded which). Some clones in this sample may be carry-over from other donors' samples.

The V and J genes are TRBV5-1 and TRBJ2-7; D possibly corresponds to TRBD2 (6 bases). CDR1 SGHRS and CDR2 YFSETQ come from the germline V gene. V was trimmed by 4 bases and J by 6 bases, leaving 20 bases between them. This CDR3 comprises 15 residues. DNA for the CDR3: TGCGCCAGCAGCGAATCACTAGCAAACGCGGCCGAGCAGTACTTC. This sequence encodes CASSESLANAAEQYF.

This clone was counted ten times or more. DNA of the CDR3: TGTGCCAGCTCACCAGGGGGGGCGCGTGAGCAGTACTTC. This codes for CASSPGGAREQYF. This chain uses TRBV18 with TRBJ2-7; TRBD2 might be the D (7 bases). From germline, CDR1 is KGHSH and CDR2 LQKENI. The CDR3 covers 13 residues. The V gene lost 2 bases and the J gene lost 7 bases, with 12 bases spanning the gap.

The rearrangement links TRBV28 to TRBJ2-3; D is unresolved. The CDR3 has 19 residues. From germline, CDR1 is MDHEN and CDR2 SYDVKM. The V gene lost 4 bases and the J gene lost 4 bases, with 27 bases spanning the gap. For the CDR3, the DNA is TGTGCCAGCAGTTCCCTCAGCCTGACTCTCGTGAGCGTTGCAGATACGCAGTATTTT. This gives the protein CASSSLSLTLVSVADTQYF.

This clone showed up many times. The chain links TRBV12-3 or TRBV12-4 to TRBJ1-4; weak D call: TRBD1 (6 bases). Between the trimmed V and J ends, which lost 5 bases and 0 bases, there was a span of 19 bases. CDR3 size: 18 residues. The CDR3 DNA reads as TGTGCCAGCAGTCCCCGGGACAAGGACCCTGCAACTAATGAAAAACTGTTTTTT. Translated, it gives CASSPRDKDPATNEKLFF.

With respect to this clone: A junction boundary mismatches the germline segment, possibly from a read error. This rearrangement joins TRBV27 to TRBJ2-5; 12 positions match TRBD2. CDR1 is MNHEY, CDR2 SMNVEV, per germline (reference sequence). This CDR3 has 18 residues. CDR3 DNA sequence: TGTGCCGGCAGTTCCGGGCTAGCGGGAGGGCCTGGCCAAGAGACCCAGTACTTC. The encoded protein is CAGSSGLAGGPGQETQYF.

Note on this clone: Since a much larger clone is just one base distant, this may be a read error. The same CDR3 also results from other DNA sequences found in this sample. The chain has TRBV20-1 and TRBJ2-5, with D maybe TRBD2 (5 bases). The CDR3 has 14 residues. Germline V gives CDR1 DFQATT, CDR2 SNEGSKA (reference sequence). V lost 2 bases, J lost 5 bases, and 15 bases lay in between. CDR3: CSARRGPSPETQYF. The CDR3 DNA reads as TGCAGTGCTAGACGAGGGCCGTCCCCTGAGACCCAGTACTTC.

This clone has only a few counts. One end of the junction does not line up with germline, which may come from a read error. The V gene is TRBV6-5, the J gene TRBJ2-7; D remains unclear. CDR1 is MNHEY and CDR2 is SVGAGI in the germline V gene. This CDR3 comprises 15 residues. The CDR3 bases are TGTGCCAGCAGTTACTCTTTCGACACCTCGTGCGAGCGGTACTTC. Translating it yields CASSYSFDTSCERYF.